This T cell receptor beta chain was observed in a study of T cell responses to AZD1222 COVID-19 vaccine. Study summary: Second-dose intervals near 4 or 12 weeks were combined.

Some clones are missing from TCRdb's copy, which holds only in-frame ones; the method was immunoSEQ multiplex PCR. This table holds 150,000 to 200,000 clones, 80% to 95% found once. V dropped 4 bases and J dropped 6 bases, with 17 bases sitting between them. The CDR3 runs 15 residues. Germline lookup yields CDR1 SGHDT and CDR2 YYEEEE. Sample: peripheral blood, taken on day 0 of AZD1222 vaccination. This TCR was recovered from an adult in good health. This sequence joins TRBV5-6 and TRBJ2-1, with D possibly TRBD2 on 6 matching bases. The CDR3, as DNA: TGTGCCAGCAGCATACTAGCAAACGGTGGCAATGAGCAGTTCTTC. Protein product: CASSILANGGNEQFF. Using reference TRBV5-6 and TRBJ2-1 for the parts outside the CDR3, the full variable domain is DAGVTQSPTHLIKTRGQQVTLRCSPKSGHDTVSWYQQALGQGPQFIFQYYEEEERQRGNFPDRFSGHQFPNYSSELNVNALLLGDSALYLCASSILANGGNEQFFGPGTRLTVL.